This T cell receptor (beta chain) was recorded in a study of cytotoxic CD8 clonotypes in ibrutinib-treated CLL. Study details: Of the patients, about a dozen were relapsed/refractory, about 15 treatment-naive and about 17 IGHV unmutated.

Germline lookup yields CDR1 SGHTA and CDR2 FQGTGA. The CDR3 runs to 12 residues. Assay: immunoSEQ multiplex PCR; the TCRdb copy retains only in-frame clones and omits some. The data hold 250,000 to 350,000 clones, with 70% to 80% observed a single time. Study results and limitations: With treatment, public clonotypes, which were uncommon, either contracted or remained stable.

A word on this clone: What it binds is unknown. The junction does not match germline at one end; this may be a read error. Within the sample, other DNA sequences also encode this same CDR3.

This specimen was PBMCs, taken at disease progression, from a patient treated with ibrutinib. The V gene is TRBV7-3, the J gene TRBJ1-2; no definite D call. The receptor was derived from a human donor with chronic lymphocytic leukemia. The CDR3 DNA reads as TGTGCCAGCAGCCTAACGGGGTATGGCTACACCTTC. As protein: CASSLTGYGYTF.